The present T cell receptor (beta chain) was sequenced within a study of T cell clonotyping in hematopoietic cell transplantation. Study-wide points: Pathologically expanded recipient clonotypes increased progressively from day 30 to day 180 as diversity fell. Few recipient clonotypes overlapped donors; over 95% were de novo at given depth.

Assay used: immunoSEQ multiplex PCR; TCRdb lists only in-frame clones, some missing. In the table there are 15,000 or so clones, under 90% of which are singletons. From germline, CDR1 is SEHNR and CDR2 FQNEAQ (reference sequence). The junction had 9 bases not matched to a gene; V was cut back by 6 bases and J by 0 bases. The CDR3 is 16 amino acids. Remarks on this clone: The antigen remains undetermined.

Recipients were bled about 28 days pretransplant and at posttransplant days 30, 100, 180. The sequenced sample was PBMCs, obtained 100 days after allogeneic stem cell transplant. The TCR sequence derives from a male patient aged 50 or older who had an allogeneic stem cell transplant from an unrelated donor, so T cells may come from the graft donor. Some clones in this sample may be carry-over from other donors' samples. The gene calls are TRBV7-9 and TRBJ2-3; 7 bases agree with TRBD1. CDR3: CASSAPDRPSTDTQYF. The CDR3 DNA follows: TGTGCCAGCAGTGCTCCGGACAGGCCCAGCACAGATACGCAGTATTTT.